The T cell receptor beta chain under discussion was sequenced for a study of blood T cell repertoires in COVID-19. V lost 5 bases, J lost 9 bases, and 8 bases lay in between. In germline, CDR1 is DFQATT, CDR2 SNEGSKA (reference sequence). The CDR3 contains 10 residues. Using immunoSEQ multiplex PCR, the repertoire was profiled, and TCRdb retains in-frame clones only, with some absent. The sample lists under 200,000 clones, over 75% occurring once. V gene TRBV20-1 combines with J gene TRBJ1-5, with a tentative D call TRBD1 (5 bases). The TCR comes from a man over 45 who had recovered from COVID-19. Sequences were obtained from PBMCs or T cells enriched from blood (not recorded which). CDR3 residues: CSAGHRPQHF. The DNA of the CDR3 is TGCAGTGCTGGACATAGGCCCCAGCATTTT.